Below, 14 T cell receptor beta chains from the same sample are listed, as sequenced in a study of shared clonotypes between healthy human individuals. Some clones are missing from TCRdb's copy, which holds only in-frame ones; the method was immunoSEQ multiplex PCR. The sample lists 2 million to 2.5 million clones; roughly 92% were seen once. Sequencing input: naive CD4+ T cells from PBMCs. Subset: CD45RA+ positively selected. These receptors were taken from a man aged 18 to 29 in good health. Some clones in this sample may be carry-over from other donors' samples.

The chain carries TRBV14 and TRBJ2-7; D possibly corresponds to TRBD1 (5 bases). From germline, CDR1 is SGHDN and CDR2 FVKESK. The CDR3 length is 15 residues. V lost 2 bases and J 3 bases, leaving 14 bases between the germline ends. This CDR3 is CASSQRQGNVYEQYF. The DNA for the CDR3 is TGTGCCAGCAGCCAACGCCAGGGTAACGTCTACGAGCAGTACTTC.

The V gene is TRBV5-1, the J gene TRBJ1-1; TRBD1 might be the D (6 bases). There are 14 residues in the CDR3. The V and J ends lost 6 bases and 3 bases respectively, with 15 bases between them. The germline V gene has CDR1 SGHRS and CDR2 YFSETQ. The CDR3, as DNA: TGCGCCAGCACCCTTGGACAGTCACACACTGAAGCTTTCTTT. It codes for CASTLGQSHTEAFF. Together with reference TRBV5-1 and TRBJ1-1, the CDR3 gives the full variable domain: KAGVTQTPRYLIKTRGQQVTLSCSPISGHRSVSWYQQTPGQGLQFLFEYFSETQRNKGNFPGRFSGRQFSNSRSEMNVSTLELGDSALYLCASTLGQSHTEAFFGQGTRLTVV.

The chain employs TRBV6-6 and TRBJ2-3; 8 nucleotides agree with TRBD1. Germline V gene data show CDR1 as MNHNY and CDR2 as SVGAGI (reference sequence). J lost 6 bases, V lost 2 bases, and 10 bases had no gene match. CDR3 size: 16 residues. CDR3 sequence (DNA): TGTGCCAGCAGTTACGACGGAACAGGGGGGTTGGATACGCAGTATTTT. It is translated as CASSYDGTGGLDTQYF.

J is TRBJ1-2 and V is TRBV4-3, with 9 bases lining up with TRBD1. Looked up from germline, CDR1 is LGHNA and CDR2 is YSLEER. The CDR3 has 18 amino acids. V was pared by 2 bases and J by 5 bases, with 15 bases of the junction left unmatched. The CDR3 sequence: CASSQQIIRDRAGYGYTF. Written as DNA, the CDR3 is TGCGCCAGCAGCCAACAGATAATCCGGGACAGGGCTGGATATGGCTACACCTTC.

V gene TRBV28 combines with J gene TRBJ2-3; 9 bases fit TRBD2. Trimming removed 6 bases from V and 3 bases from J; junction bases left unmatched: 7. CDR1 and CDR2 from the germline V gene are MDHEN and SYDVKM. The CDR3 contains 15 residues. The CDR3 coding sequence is TGTGCCAGCAGCAGAGCGGGAGGCGGGACAGATACGCAGTATTTT. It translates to CASSRAGGGTDTQYF.

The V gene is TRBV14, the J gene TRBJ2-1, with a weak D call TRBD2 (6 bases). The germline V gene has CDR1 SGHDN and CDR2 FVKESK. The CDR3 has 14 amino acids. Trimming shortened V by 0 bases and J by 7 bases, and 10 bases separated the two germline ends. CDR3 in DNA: TGTGCCAGCAGCCAAGAACTAGCAGTAAATGAGCAGTTCTTC. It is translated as CASSQELAVNEQFF.

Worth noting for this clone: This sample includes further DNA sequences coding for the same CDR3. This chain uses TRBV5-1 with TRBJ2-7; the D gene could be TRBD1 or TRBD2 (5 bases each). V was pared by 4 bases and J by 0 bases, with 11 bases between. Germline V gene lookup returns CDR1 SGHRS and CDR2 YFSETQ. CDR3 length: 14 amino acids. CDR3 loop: CASSRDGLSYEQYF. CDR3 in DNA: TGCGCCAGCAGCAGGGACGGACTCTCCTACGAGCAGTACTTC.

The CDR3 spells CASSGTSGGETQYF. CDR3 nucleotide sequence: TGTGCCAGCAGCGGGACTAGCGGTGGCGAGACCCAGTACTTC. The chain carries TRBV9 and TRBJ2-5; 10 nucleotides align to TRBD2. J lost 5 bases, V lost 3 bases, and 4 bases had no gene match. Germline V CDR1 and CDR2: SGDLS, YYNGEE. This CDR3 comprises 14 residues. Filled out from reference TRBV9 and TRBJ2-5, the complete variable domain reads DSGVTQTPKHLITATGQRVTLRCSPRSGDLSVYWYQQSLDQGLQFLIQYYNGEERAKGNILERFSAQQFPDLHSELNLSSLELGDSALYFCASSGTSGGETQYFGPGTRLLVL.

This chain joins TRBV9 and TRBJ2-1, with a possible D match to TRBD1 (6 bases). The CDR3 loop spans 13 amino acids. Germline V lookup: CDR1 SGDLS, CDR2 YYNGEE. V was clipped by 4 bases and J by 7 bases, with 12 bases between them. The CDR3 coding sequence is TGTGCCAGCAGCTCCGGGACAATTAATGAGCAGTTCTTC. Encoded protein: CASSSGTINEQFF.

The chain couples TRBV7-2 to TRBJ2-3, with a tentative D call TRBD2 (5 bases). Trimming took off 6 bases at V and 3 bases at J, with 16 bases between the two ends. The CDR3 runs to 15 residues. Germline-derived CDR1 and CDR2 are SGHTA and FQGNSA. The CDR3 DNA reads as TGTGCCAGCAGGCGGACTTACAATCCAACAGATACGCAGTATTTT. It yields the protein CASRRTYNPTDTQYF. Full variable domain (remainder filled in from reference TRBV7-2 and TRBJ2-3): GAGVSQSPSNKVTEKGKDVELRCDPISGHTALYWYRQSLGQGLEFLIYFQGNSAPDKSGLPSDRFSAERTGGSVSTLTIQRTQQEDSAVYLCASRRTYNPTDTQYFGPGTRLTVL.

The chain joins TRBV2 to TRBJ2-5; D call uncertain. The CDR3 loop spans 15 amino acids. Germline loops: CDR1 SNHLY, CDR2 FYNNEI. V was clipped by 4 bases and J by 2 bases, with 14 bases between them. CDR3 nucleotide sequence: TGTGCCAGCAGTGGACGGCTGGGAACACAAGAGACCCAGTACTTC. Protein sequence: CASSGRLGTQETQYF.

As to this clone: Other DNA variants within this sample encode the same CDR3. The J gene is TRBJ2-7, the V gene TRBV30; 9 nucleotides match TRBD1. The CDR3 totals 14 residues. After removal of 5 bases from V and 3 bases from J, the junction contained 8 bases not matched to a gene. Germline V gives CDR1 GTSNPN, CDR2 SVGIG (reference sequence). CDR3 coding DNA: TGTGCCTGGTCCCCGGGACAGGGTTTCTACGAGCAGTACTTC. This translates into CAWSPGQGFYEQYF.

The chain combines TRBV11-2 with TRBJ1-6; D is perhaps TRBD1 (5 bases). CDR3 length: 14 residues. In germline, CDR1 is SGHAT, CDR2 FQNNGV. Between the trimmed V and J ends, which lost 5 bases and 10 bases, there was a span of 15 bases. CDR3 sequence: CASSLLTASSPLHF. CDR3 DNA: TGTGCCAGCAGCCTCTTGACAGCTAGCTCACCCCTCCACTTT. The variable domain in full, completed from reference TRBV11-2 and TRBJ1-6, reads EAGVAQSPRYKIIEKRQSVAFWCNPISGHATLYWYQQILGQGPKLLIQFQNNGVVDDSQLPKDRFSAERLKGVDSTLKIQPAKLEDSAVYLCASSLLTASSPLHFGNGTRLTVT.

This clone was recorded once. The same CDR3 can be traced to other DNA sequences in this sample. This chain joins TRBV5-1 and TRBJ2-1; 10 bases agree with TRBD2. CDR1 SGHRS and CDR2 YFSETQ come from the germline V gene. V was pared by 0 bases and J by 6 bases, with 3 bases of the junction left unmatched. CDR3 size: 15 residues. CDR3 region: CASSLALAGTNEQFF. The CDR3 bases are TGCGCCAGCAGCTTGGCACTAGCGGGAACCAATGAGCAGTTCTTC.